This TCR beta chain was recovered during a study of cytomegalovirus exposure and HLA in healthy donors. Points from the study as a whole: Presence/absence analyses rested on an assumption that sequencing depth was roughly uniform across donors. Likely technical artifact: a cluster of highly shared sequence variants. According to a later analysis, most TCR beta chains associated with CMV appeared HLA-restricted.

The PCR contained 60 Vbeta and 13 Jbeta primers. This table comes from immunoSEQ multiplex PCR, and its TCRdb copy is limited to in-frame clones, with some not included. The data show more than 85,000 clones, around four fifths seen once. V lost 4 bases and J lost 2; bases outside the gene matches: 6. Looked up from germline, CDR1 is KGHSH and CDR2 is LQKENI. CDR3 length equals 15 residues. To note about this clone: The antigen is unknown.

This receptor was taken from a middle-aged woman in good health and CMV-seropositive. Sequenced sample: PBMCs. V and J are TRBV18 and TRBJ2-5, with 8 positions matching TRBD2. The CDR3 here is CASSLSGGQQETQYF. DNA of the CDR3: TGTGCCAGCTCACTAAGCGGGGGACAACAAGAGACCCAGTACTTC. Full variable domain (missing parts from reference TRBV18 and TRBJ2-5): NAGVMQNPRHLVRRRGQEARLRCSPMKGHSHVYWYRQLPEEGLKFMVYLQKENIIDESGMPKERFSAEFPKEGPSILRIQQVVRGDSAAYFCASSLSGGQQETQYFGPGTRLLVL.